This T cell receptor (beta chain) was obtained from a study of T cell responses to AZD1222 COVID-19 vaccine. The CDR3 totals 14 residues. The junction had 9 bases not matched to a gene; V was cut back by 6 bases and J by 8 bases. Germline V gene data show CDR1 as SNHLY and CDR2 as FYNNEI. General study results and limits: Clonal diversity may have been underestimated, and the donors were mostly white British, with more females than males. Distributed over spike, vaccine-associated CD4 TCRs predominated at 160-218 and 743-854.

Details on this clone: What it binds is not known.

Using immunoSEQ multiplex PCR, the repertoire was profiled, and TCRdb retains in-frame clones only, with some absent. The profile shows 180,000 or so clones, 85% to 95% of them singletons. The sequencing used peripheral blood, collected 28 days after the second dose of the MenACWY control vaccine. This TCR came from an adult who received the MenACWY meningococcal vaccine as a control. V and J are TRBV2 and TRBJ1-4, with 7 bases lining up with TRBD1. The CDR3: CASSLQGLGEKLFF. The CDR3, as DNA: TGTGCCAGCAGCCTACAGGGGCTCGGAGAAAAACTGTTTTTT.